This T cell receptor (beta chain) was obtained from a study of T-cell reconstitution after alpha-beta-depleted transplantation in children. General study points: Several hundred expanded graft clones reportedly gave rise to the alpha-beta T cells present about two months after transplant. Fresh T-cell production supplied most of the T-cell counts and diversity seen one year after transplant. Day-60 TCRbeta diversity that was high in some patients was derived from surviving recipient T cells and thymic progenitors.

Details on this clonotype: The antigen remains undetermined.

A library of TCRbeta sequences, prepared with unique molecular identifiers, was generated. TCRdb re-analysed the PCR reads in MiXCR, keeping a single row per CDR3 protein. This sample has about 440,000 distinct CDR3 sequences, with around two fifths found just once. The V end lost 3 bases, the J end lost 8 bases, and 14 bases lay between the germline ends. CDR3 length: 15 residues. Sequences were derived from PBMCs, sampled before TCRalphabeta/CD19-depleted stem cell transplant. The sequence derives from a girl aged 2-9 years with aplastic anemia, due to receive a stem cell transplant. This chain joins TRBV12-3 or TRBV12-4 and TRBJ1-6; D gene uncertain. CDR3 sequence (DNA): TGTGCCAGCAGTTTCACCAGGAGGCGTCATTCACCCCTCCACTTT. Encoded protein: CASSFTRRRHSPLHF.